This TCR beta chain was found in a study of T-cell reconstitution after alpha-beta-depleted transplantation in children. Unique molecular identifiers were built into the TCRbeta library. TCRdb re-derived calls from the PCR reads in MiXCR, one entry per CDR3 protein. This table has approximately 500,000 distinct CDR3 sequences, about a quarter appearing once. This clonotype was counted ten times or more. The junction differs from germline at one of its ends, possibly a read error. This sample comprised PBMCs, obtained before TCRalphabeta/CD19-depleted stem cell transplant. The clonotype comes from a boy under three years old with Wiskott-Aldrich syndrome, due to receive a stem cell transplant.

DNA of the CDR3: TGTGCCAGCAGCCGCGGGACTGTACAAGAGACCCAGTACTTC. Its protein product is CASSRGTVQETQYF. The V call is TRBV5-1, the J call TRBJ2-5; weak D call: TRBD2 (6 bases). The germline V gene has CDR1 SGHRS and CDR2 YFSETQ. This CDR3 is built from 14 residues.